This TCR beta chain comes out of a study of T cells expressing NK-cell markers (dated by TCRdb to 2020 to 2022). Regarding the study in general: TCR beta-chain repertoires were profiled in sorted CD3+CD56+NKG2C+, CD3+CD56+NKG2C- and CD3+CD56-NKG2C+ T-cell subsets from several donors. Of the eight sequenced donors, seven were found to be HCMV-seropositive and one was found to be HCMV-seronegative. The eight sequenced donors were randomly selected healthy volunteers, three men and five women. Illumina HiSeq 2000/2500, MiSeq or NextSeq was used to sequence libraries as 2 x 150 bp reads.

About this clonotype: Its binding antigen is unknown.

Study-level results and caveats: It remained unclear whether the expanded NKG2C-expressing T cell clones were specific for HCMV antigens. In more than five donors, the dominant CD3+CD56+NKG2C+ clonotypes were found to rank among the top 10 CD8+ clonotypes and to make up roughly 1.0-7.5% of CD8+ T cells. Those dominant clonotypes were again the most abundant among CD3+CD56-NKG2C+ cells in four donors, at roughly 25-60.1%.

The germline V gene (reference sequence) specifies SEHNR as CDR1 and FQNEAQ as CDR2. The CDR3 sequence holds 14 residues, the cysteine and phenylalanine included. The record lacks a DNA sequence. To determine HCMV serostatus, a commercial ELISA kit was used to detect HCMV-specific IgG in serum. Peripheral blood mononuclear cells were isolated from blood by Ficoll density gradient centrifugation. Sequencing was performed on an Illumina HiSeq 2000. TCR beta cDNA libraries were prepared using 5'RACE template switching, which introduced a universal primer site and unique molecular identifiers. cDNA synthesis was primed from the TCR beta constant segment, followed by two successive PCR amplification steps. The paper's data handling went like this. MIGEC was used to demultiplex reads and group the reads by UMI, and MiTCR was used to assemble and quantify clonotypes. To exclude erroneous sequences, any TCR cDNA sequence not supported by at least two reads was discarded. The tcR package was used for downstream repertoire analysis, with clonotypes matched between fractions based on CDR3 nucleotide sequence plus V segment. VDJmatch was used to annotate antigen specificity against VDJdb, with one amino acid substitution allowed in CDR3. Reads reprocessed by TCRdb are summarized as one entry per CDR3 protein sequence, and DNA is absent. What appears here as the V and J calls and clone size reflects TCRdb's work, not the paper's. This sample's table carries 300,000 to 500,000 distinct CDR3 sequences. Clones ranked in the top ten supply roughly 10% of the sample.

The rearranged segments are TRBV7-9 and TRBJ1-5. Sequencing was carried out using blood T cells: a sorted CD56 or NKG2C T cell subset, CD4+ or CD8+ T cells, or bulk PBMC T cells (not recorded which). This TCR came from a woman aged 45-65 years in good health. Donor details come from another sample of the same person, matched by shared clones. The CDR3 corresponds to CASSLVGSPMPQHF.